The rows below give T cell receptor beta chains drawn from one sample of a study of OX40 agonist ivuxolimab in advanced cancers. Here immunoSEQ multiplex PCR was the method, and the copy in TCRdb shows in-frame clones only, minus some. The data show around 50,000 clones, about 89% seen once. Sequencing used CD4+ or CD8+ T cells sorted from blood, obtained in a trial of the OX40 agonist ivuxolimab. The receptors originated from an adult with an advanced solid tumor such as melanoma, head and neck, liver or kidney cancer. CDR3s include the opening cysteine and the closing phenylalanine or tryptophan. The D gene is left open where the match is weak. Rows give clone size only sometimes, using once, few, many, or a class for an expanded clone.

>NA|once|TRBJ2-2|TRBV7-6
CASSLEADLNTGELFF
TGTGCCAGCAGCTTAGAAGCGGATTTGAACACCGGGGAGCTGTTTTTT
>TRBD1|NA|TRBJ1-2|TRBV6-5
CASRTGTGFVGYTF
TGTGCCAGCAGGACCGGGACAGGGTTTGTTGGCTACACCTTC
>NA|NA|TRBJ1-2|TRBV13
CASSGGSGLNYGYTF
TGTGCCAGCAGTGGGGGCAGCGGTCTTAACTATGGCTACACCTTC
>TRBD1|once|TRBJ2-7|TRBV19
CASSPGPGGSYEQYF
TGTGCCAGTAGTCCGGGGCCAGGGGGCTCCTACGAGCAGTACTTC
>NA|NA|TRBJ2-3|TRBV29-1
CSVEDLGASRGNTDTQYF
TGCAGCGTTGAAGATCTCGGGGCCTCCCGGGGAAACACAGATACGCAGTATTTT
>TRBD1|NA|TRBJ2-2|TRBV11-2
CASSRTGDTGELFF
TGTGCCAGCAGCCGGACAGGGGACACCGGGGAGCTGTTTTTT
>NA|NA|TRBJ2-3|TRBV7-5
CARSLLAEGNTDTQYF
TGTGCCAGAAGCTTATTGGCAGAGGGGAACACAGATACGCAGTATTTT
>TRBD1|NA|TRBJ1-1|TRBV7-9
CASSLGPRGMNTEAFF
TGTGCCAGCAGCTTAGGACCCAGGGGGATGAACACTGAAGCTTTCTTT
>TRBD2|NA|TRBJ2-5|TRBV14
CASSQQLLAGGQETQYF
TGTGCCAGCAGCCAACAATTACTAGCGGGAGGCCAAGAGACCCAGTACTTC
>TRBD1|NA|TRBJ2-5|TRBV4-1
CASSQNSEGAGETQYF
TGCGCCAGCAGCCAGAATAGCGAGGGGGCTGGAGAGACCCAGTACTTC
>TRBD1|once|TRBJ2-7|TRBV11-1
CASSFGQGYIYEQYF
TGTGCCAGCAGCTTCGGACAGGGGTATATCTACGAGCAGTACTTC
>NA|NA|TRBJ1-1|TRBV7-9
CASSLAPEAFF
TGTGCCAGCAGCTTAGCCCCTGAAGCTTTCTTT
>NA|few|TRBJ2-3|TRBV19
CASSIEATSTDTQYF
TGTGCCAGTAGTATCGAAGCGACTAGCACAGATACGCAGTATTTT
>NA|NA|TRBJ1-1|TRBV10-3
CAISGSSGAEEAFF
TGTGCCATCAGTGGTTCATCAGGGGCTGAGGAAGCTTTCTTT
>TRBD1|NA|TRBJ1-1|TRBV7-6
CASSLGMGRGRDTEAFF
TGTGCCAGCAGCTTAGGAATGGGCAGGGGGCGAGACACTGAAGCTTTCTTT
>NA|NA|TRBJ1-1|TRBV27
CASSLGQNTEAFF
TGTGCCAGCAGTCTGGGACAGAACACTGAAGCTTTCTTT
>NA|NA|TRBJ2-3|TRBV28
CASSFLALLSSTDTQYF
TGTGCCAGCAGTTTCCTCGCCTTACTCTCGAGCACAGATACGCAGTATTTT
>NA|NA|TRBJ1-2|TRBV6-1
CASSDFDGYGYTF
TGTGCCAGCAGTGATTTTGACGGCTATGGCTACACCTTC
>NA|medium-sized|TRBJ2-7|TRBV19
CASGSYEQYF
TGTGCCAGTGGCAGCTACGAGCAGTACTTC
>TRBD1|NA|TRBJ2-7|TRBV9
CASSVRTGEKQYF
TGTGCCAGCAGCGTCCGGACAGGGGAGAAGCAGTACTTC
>TRBD2|once|TRBJ2-7|TRBV27
CASRFMAGGLDF
TGTGCCAGCAGGTTTATGGCGGGAGGGCTGGACTTC
>NA|NA|TRBJ2-1|TRBV5-6
CASRHPGEGAIKNEQFF
TGTGCCAGCAGACACCCTGGGGAGGGGGCGATCAAAAATGAGCAGTTCTTC
>NA|NA|TRBJ2-7|TRBV5-6
CASSLGNSYEQYF
TGTGCCAGCAGCTTGGGTAACTCCTACGAGCAGTACTTC